This T cell receptor (beta chain) was found in a study of beta chain features in type 1 diabetes. Every bit of the isolated RNA underwent reverse transcription, so sequencing read expressed TCRB transcripts. TCRdb's table, derived via immunoSEQ multiplex PCR, lists solely in-frame clones and lacks some. The sample carries a few hundred thousand clones, 9.5% to 12% recorded once. The CDR3 runs to 19 residues. V lost 4 bases to trimming and J lost 7 bases, with 29 bases between them. Per germline, CDR1 SGDLS and CDR2 YYNGEE. This chain links TRBV9 with TRBJ2-2; no reliable D call. This sequence was found in a woman aged 25-40 years in good health. Sequenced: naive CD4+ T cells from blood. CDR3 protein: CASSPSLGDRYPFIGELFF. Here the CDR3 DNA reads TGTGCCAGCAGCCCCTCCCTAGGTGATCGTTACCCCTTCATCGGGGAGCTGTTTTTT. The full variable domain, its missing parts supplied by reference TRBV9 and TRBJ2-2, is DSGVTQTPKHLITATGQRVTLRCSPRSGDLSVYWYQQSLDQGLQFLIQYYNGEERAKGNILERFSAQQFPDLHSELNLSSLELGDSALYFCASSPSLGDRYPFIGELFFGEGSRLTVL.